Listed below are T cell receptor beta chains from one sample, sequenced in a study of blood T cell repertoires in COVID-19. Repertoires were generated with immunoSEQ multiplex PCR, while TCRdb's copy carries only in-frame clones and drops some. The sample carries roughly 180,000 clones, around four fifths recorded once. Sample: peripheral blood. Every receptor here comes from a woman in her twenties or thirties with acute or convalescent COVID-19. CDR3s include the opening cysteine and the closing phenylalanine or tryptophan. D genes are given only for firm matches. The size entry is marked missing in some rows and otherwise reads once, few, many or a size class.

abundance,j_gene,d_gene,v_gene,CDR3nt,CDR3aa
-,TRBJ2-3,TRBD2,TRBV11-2,TGTGCCAGCAGCTTCGGACTAGAAGATACGCAGTATTTT,CASSFGLEDTQYF
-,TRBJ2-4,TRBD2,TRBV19,TGTGCCAGTAGACCAACGGGAGGCAAAAACATTCAGTACTTC,CASRPTGGKNIQYF
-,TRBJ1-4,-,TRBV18,TGTGCCAGCTCACCAACCCGGACTAATGAAAAACTGTTTTTT,CASSPTRTNEKLFF
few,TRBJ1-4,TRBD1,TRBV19,TGTGCCAGTAGTTCGATACAGGGGGCGTATGAAAAACTGTTTTTT,CASSSIQGAYEKLFF
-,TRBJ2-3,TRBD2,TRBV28,TGTGCCAGCAGTTTGTCTGCGGGAGGGCCCGGGGATACGCAGTATTTT,CASSLSAGGPGDTQYF
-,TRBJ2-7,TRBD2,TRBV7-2,TGTGCCAGCAGCTTAGGCGGGGGGCTGCAGTACTTC,CASSLGGGLQYF
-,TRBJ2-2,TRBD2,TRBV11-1,TGTGCCAGCAGCTTACCCGGAGCGGGGGGCACCGGGGAGCTGTTTTTT,CASSLPGAGGTGELFF
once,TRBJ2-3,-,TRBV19,TGTGCCAGTAGCGGGGGAAGGGACACAGATACGCAGTATTTT,CASSGGRDTDTQYF
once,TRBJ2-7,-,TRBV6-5,TGTGCCAGCAGTTACCTCCAGAGGGCCCACGAGCAGTACTTC,CASSYLQRAHEQYF
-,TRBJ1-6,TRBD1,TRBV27,TGTGCCAGCAGTTCAAATACAGGGGGTCGGAATTCACCCCTCCACTTT,CASSSNTGGRNSPLHF
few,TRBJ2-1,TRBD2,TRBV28,TGTGCCAGCAGTTTATTGGCTAGCGGGCTCTACAATGAGCAGTTCTTC,CASSLLASGLYNEQFF
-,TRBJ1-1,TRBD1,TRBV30,TGTGCCTGGAACTTCCCACAGGGGGCGGGGAACACTGAAGCTTTCTTT,CAWNFPQGAGNTEAFF
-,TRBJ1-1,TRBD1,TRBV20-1,TGCAGTGCTAGTAGGCCCTCCGGGACAGGGAACACTGAAGCTTTCTTT,CSASRPSGTGNTEAFF
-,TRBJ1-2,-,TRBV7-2,TGTGCCAGCAGCTTAGCGCTGGGGGGGCGCTCAGGTGGCTACACCTTC,CASSLALGGRSGGYTF
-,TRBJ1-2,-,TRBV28,TGTGCCAGCAGACTTCCCACAGCCTATGGCTACACCTTC,CASRLPTAYGYTF
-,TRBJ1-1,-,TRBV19,TGTGCCAGTAGTACTCTTCTCCCTGAAGCTTTCTTT,CASSTLLPEAFF
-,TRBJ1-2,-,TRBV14,TGTGCCAGCAGCCCTCAGCAGGGGCCGGGTAACTATGGCTACACCTTC,CASSPQQGPGNYGYTF
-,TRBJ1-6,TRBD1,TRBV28,TGTGCCAGCAGTCGACAGGGAGTGACCCTCCACTTT,CASSRQGVTLHF
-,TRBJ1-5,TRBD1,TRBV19,TGTGCCAGTAGTACGTCGACAGGGAAGGGTCAGCCCCAGCATTTT,CASSTSTGKGQPQHF
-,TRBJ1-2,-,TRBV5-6,TGTGCCAGCAGCTTGGGCCTCCGAGACAGGTATGGCTACACCTTC,CASSLGLRDRYGYTF
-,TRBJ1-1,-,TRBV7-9,TGTGCCAGCAGCTCCCCTGGGGAGGGAAACACTGAAGCTTTCTTT,CASSSPGEGNTEAFF
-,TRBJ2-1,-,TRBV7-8,TGTGCCAGCAGCTCGACGATTCCAGGTGAGCAGTTCTTC,CASSSTIPGEQFF
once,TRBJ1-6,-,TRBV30,TGTGCCTGGAACAGGCGAAATTCACCCCTCCACTTT,CAWNRRNSPLHF
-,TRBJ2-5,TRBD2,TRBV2,TGTGCCAGCAGTGACCCTAGCGGGGGCCAGACCCAGTACTTC,CASSDPSGGQTQYF
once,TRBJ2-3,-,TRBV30,TGTGCCTGCCGGTCGCGGTCCCGCACCGCGGATACGCAGTATTTT,CACRSRSRTADTQYF
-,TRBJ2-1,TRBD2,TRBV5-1,TGCGCCAGCAGCTCCCCCGGGGGGGGAGCGGGAGAGTACAATGAGCAGTTCTTC,CASSSPGGGAGEYNEQFF
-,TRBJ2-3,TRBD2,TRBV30,TGTGCCTGGAGCAAGGGCGGGGGGACCACAGATACGCAGTATTTT,CAWSKGGGTTDTQYF
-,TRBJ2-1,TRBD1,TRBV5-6,TGTGCCAGCAGCTCCACCCAGACAGGGGGCGTCTACAATGAGCAGTTCTTC,CASSSTQTGGVYNEQFF
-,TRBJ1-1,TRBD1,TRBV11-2,TGTGCCAGCAGCATCAGGGGGCAGGGGACCACTGAAGCTTTCTTT,CASSIRGQGTTEAFF
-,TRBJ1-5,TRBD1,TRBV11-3,TGTGCCAGCAGCTTAGACCACTTGATAGGACAGGGACGTAAACAGCCCCAGCATTTT,CASSLDHLIGQGRKQPQHF
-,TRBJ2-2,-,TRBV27,TGTGCCAGCAGTTTCAGGGCGATATACACCGGGGAGCTGTTTTTT,CASSFRAIYTGELFF
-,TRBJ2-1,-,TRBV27,TGTGCCAGCAGTACCCCTCGGGGGGCCGGCGATGAGCAGTTCTTC,CASSTPRGAGDEQFF
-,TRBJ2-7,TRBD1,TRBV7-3,TGTGCCAGCAGCTCCCGACAGGGATCTCCCTACGAGCAGTACTTC,CASSSRQGSPYEQYF
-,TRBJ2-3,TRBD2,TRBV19,TGTGCCAGCGGACTAGCGGGGGTCACAGATACGCAGTATTTT,CASGLAGVTDTQYF
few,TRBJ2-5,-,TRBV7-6,TGTGCCAGCAGCTTAGCGCTCAGAACAGCATCCTTTCAAGAGACCCAGTACTTC,CASSLALRTASFQETQYF
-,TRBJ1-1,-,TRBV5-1,TGCGCCAGCAGCTTGCACAGCTTCAAGAACACTGAAGCTTTCTTT,CASSLHSFKNTEAFF
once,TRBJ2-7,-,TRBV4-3,TGCGCCAGCAGCCAAGAAGGTTTCGGCGGCGAGCAGTACTTC,CASSQEGFGGEQYF
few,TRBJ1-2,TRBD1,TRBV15,TGTGCCACCAGCAGAGATCAGGGGGCAGGCTATGGCTACACCTTC,CATSRDQGAGYGYTF
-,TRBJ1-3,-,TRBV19,TGTGCCAGTAGGGGGGCTCCTGGAAACACCATATATTTT,CASRGAPGNTIYF
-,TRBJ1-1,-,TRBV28,TGTGCCAGCAGTTTGGAACAACCAGGGTCAAGGAACACTGAAGCTTTCTTT,CASSLEQPGSRNTEAFF
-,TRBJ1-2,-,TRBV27,TGTGCCAGCAGTTTATCCTTAATGCAGGGGCATGGCTACACCTTC,CASSLSLMQGHGYTF
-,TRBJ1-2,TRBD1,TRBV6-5,TGTGCCAGCAGCCCAGACAGGGGCGCTAACTATGGCTACACCTTC,CASSPDRGANYGYTF